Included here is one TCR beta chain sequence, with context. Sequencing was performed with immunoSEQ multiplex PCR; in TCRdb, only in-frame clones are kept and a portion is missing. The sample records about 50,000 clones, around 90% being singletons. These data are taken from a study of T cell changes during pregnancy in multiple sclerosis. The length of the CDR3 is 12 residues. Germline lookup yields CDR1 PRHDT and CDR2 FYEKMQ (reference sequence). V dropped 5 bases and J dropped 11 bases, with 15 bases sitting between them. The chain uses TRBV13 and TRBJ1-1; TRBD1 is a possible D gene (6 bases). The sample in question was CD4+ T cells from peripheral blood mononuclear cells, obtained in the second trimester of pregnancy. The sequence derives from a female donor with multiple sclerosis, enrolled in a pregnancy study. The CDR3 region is CASSLEQGWAFF. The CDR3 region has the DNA TGTGCCAGCAGCCTAGAACAGGGTTGGGCTTTCTTT. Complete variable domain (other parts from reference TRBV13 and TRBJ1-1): AAGVIQSPRHLIKEKRETATLKCYPIPRHDTVYWYQQGPGQDPQFLISFYEKMQSDKGSIPDRFSAQQFSDYHSELNMSSLELGDSALYFCASSLEQGWAFFGQGTRLTVV.